Below, 21 T cell receptor beta chains from the same sample are listed, as sequenced in a study of human T cells and chemical hapten exposure (dated by TCRdb to the early 2020s). The library was produced with RACE. Instrument on record: NextSeq 500. TCRdb trimmed the raw reads at Q25, called clones with MiXCR and kept productive beta chains. Rows with a matching CDR3 protein are joined into one entry that keeps the most common DNA and genes. The sample table shows 110,000 or so distinct CDR3 sequences, and about 34% are seen once. Roughly 2.5% of the sample goes to the ten largest clones. The intended sense of this specimen's time point label: patch test 3, about 24 weeks after DPC sensitization. The label giving this sample's treatment or condition can be read as: therapeutic diphenylcyclopropenone sensitization with weekly scalp DPC. Source: whole blood, taken in connection with sensitization to the hapten diphenylcyclopropenone (DPC). The source of these receptors is a man aged 35 to 55 with alopecia areata. Some clones in this sample may be carry-over from other donors' samples.

This clonotype was recorded only once. The CDR3 loop reads CSATPRAGLGAGAYEQYF. The CDR3 nucleotides are TGCAGTGCTACTCCCAGGGCCGGGTTAGGGGCGGGGGCCTACGAGCAGTACTTC. The chain links TRBV20-1 to TRBJ2-7; 7 positions match TRBD2. Trimming at V came to 4 bases and at J to 2 bases, leaving 20 bases not matched to a gene. In germline, CDR1 is DFQATT, CDR2 SNEGSKA (reference sequence). The CDR3 loop spans 18 amino acids.

This clonotype has more than one count but fewer than ten. This chain joins TRBV28 and TRBJ1-2; TRBD1 matches 8 bases. The CDR3 length is 16 residues. After removal of 4 bases from V and 2 bases from J, the junction contained 9 bases not matched to a gene. Germline V gene lookup returns CDR1 MDHEN and CDR2 SYDVKM. The CDR3 region is CASSSIRRTGNYGYTF. The CDR3 nucleotides read TGTGCCAGCAGTTCTATCCGCCGGACAGGGAACTATGGCTACACCTTC.

V is TRBV6-2 or TRBV6-3 and J is TRBJ2-5; 13 bases match TRBD2. The germline gives CDR1 MNHEY, CDR2 SVGEGT. Trimming took 8 bases from V and 1 from J; bases not matched to a gene: 1. CDR3 length: 14 amino acids. CDR3 bases: TGTGCCAGCGGACTAGCGGGAGCCCAAGAGACCCAGTACTTC. This codes for CASGLAGAQETQYF.

The chain couples TRBV10-3 to TRBJ2-3, with a weak D call TRBD2 (6 bases). The CDR3 length is 12 residues. V was shortened by 6 bases and J by 5 bases, with 9 bases between the two germline ends. The germline V gene has CDR1 ENHRY and CDR2 SYGVKD. CDR3 nucleotide sequence: TGTGCCATCAGGGGTAGCGGAGATACGCAGTATTTT. As protein: CAIRGSGDTQYF.

The chain combines TRBV7-8 with TRBJ1-1; D gene ambiguous. Germline CDR1 and CDR2: SGHVS and FQNEAQ. The CDR3 sequence is 17 residues long. V was trimmed by 1 base and J by 0 bases, leaving 15 bases between them. The CDR3 bases are TGTGCCAGCAGCTTAGTGGTCACAAGGTCCATGAACACTGAAGCTTTCTTT. Translating it yields CASSLVVTRSMNTEAFF.

The genes are TRBV3-1 and TRBJ2-7; 8 bases fit TRBD1. Germline CDR1 LGHDT, CDR2 YNNKEL (reference sequence). CDR3 size: 15 residues. The junction had 3 bases not matched to a gene; V was cut back by 1 base and J by 1 base. The CDR3 sequence: CASSQGTGQSYEQYF. The DNA for the CDR3 is TGTGCCAGCAGCCAAGGGACAGGGCAGTCCTACGAGCAGTACTTC.

This clonotype appeared a few times. CDR3 sequence reads: CASSLEGGARYNEQFF. The CDR3 nucleotides are TGTGCCAGCAGCTTAGAAGGCGGGGCGCGGTACAATGAGCAGTTCTTC. The rearrangement links TRBV7-9 to TRBJ2-1; perhaps TRBD2 as D (6 bases). Germline CDR1 reads SEHNR; CDR2 reads FQNEAQ (reference sequence). This CDR3 has 16 amino acids. V lost 1 base and J 4 bases, leaving 14 bases between the germline ends.

This clonotype came up a few times. The V gene is TRBV13, the J gene TRBJ1-3; TRBD1 matches 7 bases. The CDR3 runs 17 residues. J was trimmed by 0 bases and V by 5 bases; bases with no gene match: 10. The germline gives CDR1 PRHDT, CDR2 FYEKMQ (reference sequence). Here the CDR3 reads CASSIRQGRSSGNTIYF. In DNA, the CDR3 is TGTGCCAGCAGCATTAGACAGGGTCGGAGCTCTGGAAACACCATATATTTT. The variable domain in full, completed from reference TRBV13 and TRBJ1-3, reads AAGVIQSPRHLIKEKRETATLKCYPIPRHDTVYWYQQGPGQDPQFLISFYEKMQSDKGSIPDRFSAQQFSDYHSELNMSSLELGDSALYFCASSIRQGRSSGNTIYFGEGSWLTVV.

This clonotype was detected a few times. J is TRBJ1-2 and V is TRBV27, with 8 bases that match TRBD1. CDR1 MNHEY and CDR2 SMNVEV come from the germline V gene (reference sequence). This CDR3 contains 14 residues. After removal of 5 bases from V and 4 bases from J, the junction contained 6 bases not matched to a gene. In DNA form, the CDR3 reads TGTGCCAGCAGTACAAGACAGGGGACCTATGGCTACACCTTC. Residues: CASSTRQGTYGYTF.

This chain joins TRBV11-1 and TRBJ2-2; D gene uncertain. V was pared by 7 bases and J by 0 bases, with 9 bases between. CDR1 is SGHAT, CDR2 FQDESV, per germline (reference sequence). This CDR3 contains 14 residues. The CDR3 sequence is CASTFWANTGELFF. CDR3 coding DNA: TGTGCCAGCACCTTCTGGGCGAACACCGGGGAGCTGTTTTTT.

The chain joins TRBV4-1 to TRBJ1-2; 8 bases are a match to TRBD1. J lost 3 bases, V lost 0 bases, and 9 bases had no gene match. The CDR3 is 17 residues long. CDR1 and CDR2 from the germline V gene are MGHRA and YSYEKL. CDR3 protein: CASSQDLGQGAYYGYTF. The CDR3 coding sequence is TGCGCCAGCAGCCAAGATCTAGGGCAGGGGGCTTACTATGGCTACACCTTC.

V gene TRBV29-1 combines with J gene TRBJ1-1, with TRBD1 identical over 7 bases. Germline V gene sequence: CDR1 SQVTM, CDR2 ANQGSEA. Unmatched junction bases numbered 3, after V lost 6 bases and J lost 2 bases. The CDR3 is made up of 12 amino acids. CDR3 loop: CSVDRANTEAFF. The CDR3 nucleotides read TGCAGCGTCGACAGGGCTAACACTGAAGCTTTCTTT.

This chain links TRBV12-3 or TRBV12-4 with TRBJ2-1, with D tentatively TRBD1 (6 bases). With 5 bases removed from V and 7 bases from J, the gap between germline ends came to 21 bases. The CDR3 consists of 16 residues. The CDR3, as DNA: TGTGCCAGCAGTGGACCCGGGACAAGGGGGAGTAATGAGCAGTTCTTC. Translating it yields CASSGPGTRGSNEQFF.

V usage is TRBV7-3 and J usage is TRBJ2-1; 7 bases align to TRBD2. The CDR3 spans 13 residues. Germline V gives CDR1 SGHTA, CDR2 FQGTGA. The ends lost 6 bases at V and 5 bases at J; junction bases unmatched: 4. CDR3 protein: CASSFLADNEQFF. CDR3 coding DNA: TGTGCCAGCAGTTTCCTAGCGGACAATGAGCAGTTCTTC.

The rearrangement uses TRBV30 and TRBJ2-7, with 9 nucleotides matching TRBD1. Trimming removed 7 bases from V and 5 bases from J; junction bases left unmatched: 9. This CDR3 comprises 13 residues. Germline CDR1 and CDR2: GTSNPN and SVGIG (reference sequence). The CDR3 sequence is CASPGQGTDEQYF. In nucleotides, the CDR3 is TGTGCCTCCCCGGGACAGGGTACCGACGAGCAGTACTTC.

The chain is built from TRBV6-1 and TRBJ2-7; 7 bases are shared with TRBD2. V was pared by 10 bases and J by 7 bases, with 13 bases of the junction left unmatched. The germline CDR1 and CDR2 sequences are MNHNS and SASEGT. This CDR3 has 13 amino acids. This chain's CDR3 is CATMPGGTREQYF. CDR3 in DNA: TGTGCCACCATGCCGGGGGGTACTAGGGAGCAGTACTTC.

This rearrangement joins TRBV7-9 to TRBJ1-4; 7 nucleotides match TRBD1. Germline V gives CDR1 SEHNR, CDR2 FQNEAQ (reference sequence). Trimming took 4 bases from V and 8 from J; bases not matched to a gene: 13. The CDR3 has 16 residues. CDR3 loop: CASSSGQVTVREKLFF. The CDR3 DNA reads TGTGCCAGCAGCTCCGGACAGGTTACGGTACGGGAAAAACTGTTTTTT.

The V gene is TRBV5-1, the J gene TRBJ2-1; D is possibly TRBD2 (6 bases). V was pared by 1 base and J by 5 bases, with 16 bases between. Germline V gene data show CDR1 as SGHRS and CDR2 as YFSETQ. CDR3 length: 16 residues. CDR3: CASSLLGQRVDNEQFF. CDR3 coding DNA: TGCGCCAGCAGCTTGCTTGGCCAGCGGGTTGACAATGAGCAGTTCTTC.

The chain combines TRBV6-5 with TRBJ2-1; D may be TRBD2 (5 bases). V lost 4 bases, J lost 4 bases, and 8 bases lay in between. The CDR3 has 13 residues. Per the germline V gene, CDR1 is MNHEY and CDR2 is SVGAGI. CDR3 residues: CASSSGLYNEQFF. The CDR3 DNA is TGTGCCAGCAGTTCTGGACTTTACAATGAGCAGTTCTTC.

The chain carries TRBV29-1 and TRBJ2-5; D may be TRBD1 or TRBD2 (7 bases each). The V end was cut by 7 bases, the J end by 2 bases, with 11 bases between. From germline, CDR1 is SQVTM and CDR2 ANQGSEA. The CDR3 spans 12 residues. The CDR3 DNA follows: TGCAGCGGGGGGGGACAGCAAGAGACCCAGTACTTC. Translated: CSGGGQQETQYF.

This chain joins TRBV7-2 and TRBJ1-5; no firm D call. The CDR3 loop spans 12 amino acids. The V and J ends lost 4 bases and 3 bases respectively, with 4 bases between them. The germline V gene has CDR1 SGHTA and CDR2 FQGNSA. CDR3 sequence (DNA): TGTGCCAGCAGCTCGTTCAATCAGCCCCAGCATTTT. The encoded protein is CASSSFNQPQHF.